This TCR beta chain stems from a study of Graves' ophthalmopathy and Graves' hyperthyroidism. The V and J ends lost 4 bases and 1 base respectively, with 11 bases between them. CDR3 size: 15 residues. The germline V gene has CDR1 MNHNS and CDR2 SASEGT. CDR3 regions of TCR beta were amplified from RNA transcripts. HTBI primers were employed in first-round RT-PCR, then a second-round multiplex PCR followed. In TCRdb, the multiplex PCR reads were re-called with MiXCR into one record per CDR3 protein. The sample contains about 550,000 distinct CDR3 sequences, about 40% of which appear only once. This clonotype came up a few times.

Specimen: peripheral blood or thyroid tissue (not recorded which). The V call is TRBV6-1, the J call TRBJ1-5; D not certain. The clonotype was recovered from an adult man with Graves' hyperthyroidism. For the CDR3, the DNA is TGTGCCAGCAGTGCGGACCTGCCAAGCAATCAGCCCCAGCATTTT. This codes for CASSADLPSNQPQHF.